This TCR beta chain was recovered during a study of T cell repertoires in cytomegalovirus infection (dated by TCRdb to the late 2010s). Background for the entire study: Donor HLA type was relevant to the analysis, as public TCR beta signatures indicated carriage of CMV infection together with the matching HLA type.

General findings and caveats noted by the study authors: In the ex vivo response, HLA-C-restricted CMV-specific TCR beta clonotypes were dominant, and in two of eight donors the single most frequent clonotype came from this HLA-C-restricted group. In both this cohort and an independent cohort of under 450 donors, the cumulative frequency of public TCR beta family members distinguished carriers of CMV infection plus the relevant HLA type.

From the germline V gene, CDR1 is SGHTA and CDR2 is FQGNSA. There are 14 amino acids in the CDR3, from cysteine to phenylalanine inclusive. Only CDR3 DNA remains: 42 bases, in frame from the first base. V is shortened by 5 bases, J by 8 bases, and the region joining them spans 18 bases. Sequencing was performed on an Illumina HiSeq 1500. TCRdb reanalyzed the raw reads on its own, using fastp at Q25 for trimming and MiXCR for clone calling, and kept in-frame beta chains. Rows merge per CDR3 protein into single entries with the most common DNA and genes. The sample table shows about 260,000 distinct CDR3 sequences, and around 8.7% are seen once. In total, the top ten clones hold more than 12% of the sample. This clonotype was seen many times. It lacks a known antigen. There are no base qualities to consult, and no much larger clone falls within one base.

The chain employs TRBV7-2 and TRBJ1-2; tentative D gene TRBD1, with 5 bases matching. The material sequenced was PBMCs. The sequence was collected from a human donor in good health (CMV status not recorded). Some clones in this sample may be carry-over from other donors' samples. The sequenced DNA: TGTGCCAGCAGCACAGGACCCTCACCCCAGGGCTACACCTTC. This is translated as CASSTGPSPQGYTF. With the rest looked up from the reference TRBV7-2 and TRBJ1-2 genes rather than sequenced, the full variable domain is GAGVSQSPSNKVTEKGKDVELRCDPISGHTALYWYRQSLGQGLEFLIYFQGNSAPDKSGLPSDRFSAERTGGSVSTLTIQRTQQEDSAVYLCASSTGPSPQGYTFGSGTRLTVV.